The rows below give T cell receptor beta chains drawn from one sample of a study of blood T cell repertoires in COVID-19. Clones were read by immunoSEQ multiplex PCR, and TCRdb kept only the in-frame ones, dropping some. The sample has 250,000 to 300,000 clones, about 70% seen once. The sample taken for sequencing was peripheral blood. These receptors all come from a woman older than 75 with acute or convalescent COVID-19. The CDR3 runs from the conserved cysteine through the conserved F or W. Each record gives: J gene, V gene, D gene, clone size, CDR3 DNA, CDR3 protein. D genes are given only for firm matches. The size field is filled for only some rows; it gives once, few, many or a size class.

J: TRBJ2-3
V: TRBV10-3
D: TRBD2
size: many
DNA: TGTGCCATCAGTGAGTCTTATGGCGGGGGACGCACAGATACGCAGTATTTT
CDR3: CAISESYGGGRTDTQYF

J: TRBJ2-3
V: TRBV28
D: TRBD2
size: NA
DNA: TGTGCCAGCAGTTTGAGGGGGAGGGGACTAGCGGGAGGAGATACGCAGTATTTT
CDR3: CASSLRGRGLAGGDTQYF

J: TRBJ2-5
V: TRBV6-2/TRBV6-3
D: TRBD1
size: NA
DNA: TGTGCCAGCAGTTATTGGGACAGCGAGACCCAGTACTTC
CDR3: CASSYWDSETQYF

J: TRBJ2-7
V: TRBV14
D: TRBD2
size: NA
DNA: TGTGCCAGCAGCCCTCGGGAGGGGGGGGCCTCAACCTACGAGCAGTACTTC
CDR3: CASSPREGGASTYEQYF

J: TRBJ1-3
V: TRBV5-1
D: NA
size: NA
DNA: TGCGCCAGCAGCTTGGGGGAGTTGGTAAACACCATATATTTT
CDR3: CASSLGELVNTIYF

J: TRBJ1-2
V: TRBV7-8
D: TRBD1
size: few
DNA: TGTGCCAGCAGCGATCAGGGACAGTACAGTCGGGGCTACACCTTC
CDR3: CASSDQGQYSRGYTF

J: TRBJ1-1
V: TRBV6-6
D: TRBD1
size: NA
DNA: TGTGCCAGCAGTGCGCCGGGACAGGGGACTGAAGCTTTCTTT
CDR3: CASSAPGQGTEAFF

J: TRBJ1-2
V: TRBV15
D: TRBD1
size: NA
DNA: TGTGCCACCAGCGGAGGACAGGGGATGGGGGGCTACACCTTC
CDR3: CATSGGQGMGGYTF

J: TRBJ2-3
V: TRBV3-1/TRBV3-2
D: TRBD2
size: NA
DNA: TGTGCCAGCAGCTCCCGGGACTATTCCCCAGATACGCAGTATTTT
CDR3: CASSSRDYSPDTQYF

J: TRBJ2-3
V: TRBV7-9
D: NA
size: few
DNA: TGTGCCAGCAGCTTAGTACTAGCAGGCAGCACAGATACGCAGTATTTT
CDR3: CASSLVLAGSTDTQYF

J: TRBJ1-2
V: TRBV3-1/TRBV3-2
D: NA
size: once
DNA: TGTGCCAGCAGCCAACGCGGACAGCGTCTAAAGGGCTACACCTTC
CDR3: CASSQRGQRLKGYTF

J: TRBJ1-4
V: TRBV5-1
D: TRBD1
size: NA
DNA: TGCGCCAGCAGCGGACAGGGGAATGAAAAACTGTTTTTT
CDR3: CASSGQGNEKLFF

J: TRBJ2-5
V: TRBV25-1
D: NA
size: NA
DNA: TGTGCCAGCAGTGATTATTTCGAAGAGACCCAGTACTTC
CDR3: CASSDYFEETQYF

J: TRBJ2-3
V: TRBV6-5
D: TRBD1
size: few
DNA: TGTGCCAGCAAGGACAGGGTAGATACGCAGTATTTT
CDR3: CASKDRVDTQYF

J: TRBJ1-1
V: TRBV28
D: NA
size: NA
DNA: TGTGCCAGCAACGCACAGAGTATGAACACTGAAGCTTTCTTT
CDR3: CASNAQSMNTEAFF

J: TRBJ1-6
V: TRBV7-9
D: NA
size: once
DNA: TGTGCCAGCAGCCAGGGGACACGAGATTCACCCCTCCACTTT
CDR3: CASSQGTRDSPLHF

J: TRBJ1-5
V: TRBV27
D: TRBD1
size: once
DNA: TGTGCCAGCGGCAGGGGGCCAAATCAGCCCCAGCATTTT
CDR3: CASGRGPNQPQHF

J: TRBJ2-5
V: TRBV5-5
D: NA
size: NA
DNA: TGTGCCAGCAGCTTGCGTCAGAACCAAGAGACCCAGTACTTC
CDR3: CASSLRQNQETQYF

J: TRBJ2-2
V: TRBV7-2
D: TRBD2
size: NA
DNA: TGTGCCAGCAGAGTGCGGGGGGGCCTGGGCACCGGGGAGCTGTTTTTT
CDR3: CASRVRGGLGTGELFF

J: TRBJ2-2
V: TRBV10-2
D: NA
size: NA
DNA: TGCGCCAGCAAGAGGGCGGGTACGAACACCGGGGAGCTGTTTTTT
CDR3: CASKRAGTNTGELFF

J: TRBJ2-3
V: TRBV11-3
D: TRBD2
size: NA
DNA: TGTGCCAGCAGCCGGACTAGCGGGGGGAGGGGCACAGATACGCAGTATTTT
CDR3: CASSRTSGGRGTDTQYF

J: TRBJ2-2
V: TRBV4-2
D: TRBD2
size: NA
DNA: TGTGCCAGCAGCCAAGATGCGGGAGGGGTCGGGGAGCTGTTTTTT
CDR3: CASSQDAGGVGELFF

J: TRBJ2-5
V: TRBV10-3
D: NA
size: once
DNA: TGTGCCATCAGTGATCTGTCGGGCCAAGAGACCCAGTACTTC
CDR3: CAISDLSGQETQYF

J: TRBJ1-2
V: TRBV7-6
D: NA
size: NA
DNA: TGTGCCAGCAGCCTGGGACTGGACTATGGCTACACCTTC
CDR3: CASSLGLDYGYTF

J: TRBJ1-4
V: TRBV19
D: NA
size: NA
DNA: TGTGCCAGTAGTACTCCGAAGGGGCGCGAAAAACTGTTTTTT
CDR3: CASSTPKGREKLFF

J: TRBJ2-3
V: TRBV11-3
D: NA
size: NA
DNA: TGTGCCAGCAGCTGGGGACTCCCCTACACAGATACGCAGTATTTT
CDR3: CASSWGLPYTDTQYF

J: TRBJ2-5
V: TRBV6-6
D: TRBD2
size: many
DNA: TGTGCCAGCAGGCTAGCGGAGGAGACCCAGTACTTC
CDR3: CASRLAEETQYF

J: TRBJ2-7
V: TRBV6-5
D: NA
size: NA
DNA: TGTGCCAGCAGTTACTTGCGGGGCACCTACGAGCAGTACTTC
CDR3: CASSYLRGTYEQYF

J: TRBJ2-3
V: TRBV24-1
D: NA
size: NA
DNA: TGTGCCACCAGTGACAGGGGAACGCAGTATTTT
CDR3: CATSDRGTQYF